Following are 23 T cell receptor beta chains from one sample sequenced in a study of blood T cells in healthy people across ages. Combining a sample-barcoded 5' primer with a J-beta primer mix, a second PCR ran for roughly 7 to 12 cycles. One entry per CDR3 protein results from TCRdb running MiXCR on the 5' RACE reads. In the table there are roughly 410,000 distinct CDR3 sequences, 45% to 65% of which are singletons. The specimen sequenced was blood. Receptors originate from a man aged 60 to 75 in good health.

This clonotype was recorded many times. This chain links TRBV20-1 with TRBJ2-6, with TRBD2 as a possible D gene (6 bases). V was clipped by 1 base and J by 0 bases, with 16 bases between them. This CDR3 comprises 18 residues. Germline CDR1 and CDR2: DFQATT and SNEGSKA (reference sequence). As DNA, the CDR3 is TGCAGTGCTAGAGCGGGGGACTGGCTAAGCTCTGGGGCCAACGTCCTGACTTTC. This gives the protein CSARAGDWLSSGANVLTF.

The rearrangement uses TRBV19 and TRBJ2-3, with D perhaps given as TRBD1 or TRBD2 (5 bases each). V shed 4 bases and J shed 1 base, with 15 bases lying between them. Per germline, CDR1 LNHDA and CDR2 SQIVND (reference sequence). CDR3 size: 16 residues. CDR3 DNA: TGTGCCAGTAGTACCGGGCGAATGGGGGGCACAGATACGCAGTATTTT. It encodes CASSTGRMGGTDTQYF. The full variable domain, its missing parts supplied by reference TRBV19 and TRBJ2-3, is DGGITQSPKYLFRKEGQNVTLSCEQNLNHDAMYWYRQDPGQGLRLIYYSQIVNDFQKGDIAEGYSVSREKKESFPLTVTSAQKNPTAFYLCASSTGRMGGTDTQYFGPGTRLTVL.

This clonotype has only one observation. The chain is built from TRBV29-1 and TRBJ2-1; 8 bases are shared with TRBD1. CDR1 and CDR2 from the germline V gene are SQVTM and ANQGSEA. This CDR3 is built from 11 residues. J gave up 7 bases and V 8 bases, and 4 bases lay outside the gene matches. CDR3 DNA sequence: TGCAGCTCTACAGGGGGTAATGAGCAGTTCTTC. Translation: CSSTGGNEQFF.

The V gene is TRBV21-1, the J gene TRBJ2-7; the table's D call, TRBD1, has no DNA check behind it. TRBV21-1 is marked as a pseudogene. The CDR3 spans 17 residues. The CDR3 spells CASSKCSQGPGVHGQYF. As DNA, the CDR3 is TGTGCCAGCAGCAAATGTTCCCAGGGTCCCGGCGTTCACGGGCAGTACTTC.

This chain uses TRBV6-4 with TRBJ2-3, with 15 bases matching TRBD2. The CDR3 runs to 15 residues. The V gene end was trimmed by 2 bases and the J gene end by 8 bases; junction bases not matched to a gene: 2. The germline V gene has CDR1 MRHNA and CDR2 SNTAGT. The CDR3 DNA sequence: TGTGCCAGCAGTGACCAGGGACTAGCGGGAGGTACGCAGTATTTT. This codes for CASSDQGLAGGTQYF.

V gene TRBV11-3 combines with J gene TRBJ2-1; 12 bases agree with TRBD1. This CDR3 is built from 16 residues. The V gene's germline CDR1 is SGHNT and CDR2 YENEEA. V dropped 1 base and J dropped 4; count of bases not matched to a gene: 2. Written as DNA, the CDR3 is TGTGCCAGCAGCTTAGTGGGACAGGGGGCATACAATGAGCAGTTCTTC. Translating gives CASSLVGQGAYNEQFF. The whole variable domain, remainder taken from reference TRBV11-3 and TRBJ2-1, is EAGVVQSPRYKIIEKKQPVAFWCNPISGHNTLYWYLQNLGQGPELLIRYENEEAVDDSQLPKDRFSAERLKGVDSTLKIQPAELGDSAVYLCASSLVGQGAYNEQFFGPGTRLTVL.

This chain links TRBV30 with TRBJ2-1; 7 nucleotides match TRBD1. Germline V CDR1 and CDR2: GTSNPN, SVGIG (reference sequence). Trimming took 6 bases from V and 10 from J; bases not matched to a gene: 6. The CDR3 sequence is 11 residues long. The CDR3: CACPRGPEQFF. In DNA, the CDR3 is TGTGCCTGCCCGAGGGGGCCAGAGCAGTTCTTC.

This clonotype showed up many times. V is TRBV29-1 and J is TRBJ2-7; the D gene is possibly TRBD2 (5 bases). The V gene's germline CDR1 is SQVTM and CDR2 ANQGSEA. V was shortened by 4 bases and J by 2 bases, with 9 bases between the two germline ends. The CDR3 length is 12 residues. DNA of the CDR3: TGCAGCGTTGGACCCGGGGCCTACGAGCAGTACTTC. Translation: CSVGPGAYEQYF.

This chain uses TRBV12-3 or TRBV12-4 with TRBJ2-3, with D perhaps TRBD2 (6 bases). The V end lost 7 bases, the J end lost 3 bases, and 14 bases lay between the germline ends. The CDR3 is 14 amino acids. CDR3 residues: CASTRGGVTDTQYF. The CDR3 region has the DNA TGTGCCAGCACCCGAGGAGGGGTTACAGATACGCAGTATTTT.

This sequence joins TRBV20-1 and TRBJ2-4, with a weak D call TRBD2 (5 bases). The J call is uncertain, as TRBJ2-7 better fits the DNA end. There are 16 residues in the CDR3. Germline V gene lookup returns CDR1 DFQATT and CDR2 SNEGSKA (reference sequence). This CDR3 is CSARRPRLLSSYEQYF. In DNA, the CDR3 is TGCAGTGCTAGACGGCCCCGACTATTAAGCTCCTACGAGCAGTACTTC.

The chain employs TRBV6-6 and TRBJ1-2, with 8 bases identical to TRBD1. The V gene's germline CDR1 is MNHNY and CDR2 SVGAGI (reference sequence). V was pared by 2 bases and J by 6 bases, with 5 bases of the junction left unmatched. This CDR3 is 14 amino acids long. CDR3 sequence (DNA): TGTGCCAGCAGTTACCCAGGGGGCGCGGATGGCTACACCTTC. As protein: CASSYPGGADGYTF.

CDR3 sequence: CNCQDSSYGYTF. The DNA of the CDR3 is TGCAATTGTCAGGATTCGAGCTATGGCTACACCTTC. J is TRBJ1-2 and V is TRBV20-1, with no clear D. The CDR3 is 12 residues long. The germline V gene has CDR1 DFQATT and CDR2 SNEGSKA (reference sequence).

This CDR3 is CASSSRQAPGNEQYF. CDR3 DNA: TGCGCCAGCAGCTCAAGACAGGCCCCGGGCAACGAGCAGTACTTC. The chain employs TRBV5-1 and TRBJ2-7, with D possibly TRBD1 on 6 matching bases. Looked up from germline, CDR1 is SGHRS and CDR2 is YFSETQ. Trimming removed 3 bases at V and 5 bases at J, with 18 bases between. This CDR3 comprises 15 residues.

This clonotype was seen once. This sequence joins TRBV4-1 and TRBJ2-3; TRBD2 might be the D (6 bases). The V gene's germline CDR1 is MGHRA and CDR2 YSYEKL. Trimming left V 3 bases short and J 6 bases short, with 13 bases between. The CDR3 spans 14 residues. CDR3 in DNA: TGCGCCAGCAGCCACAACTACCGGGGGGATACGCAGTATTTT. As protein: CASSHNYRGDTQYF.

This clonotype was counted at least ten times. The chain uses TRBV11-2 and TRBJ2-3, with 7 bases identical to TRBD2. This CDR3 is built from 15 residues. The J segment lost 1 base and the V segment lost 5 bases, leaving 6 bases of the junction unmatched. Germline CDR1 SGHAT, CDR2 FQNNGV. The CDR3 sequence is CASSLWGGGTDTQYF. The CDR3, as DNA: TGTGCCAGCAGCCTCTGGGGGGGGGGCACAGATACGCAGTATTTT.

This rearrangement joins TRBV6-2 or TRBV6-3 to TRBJ2-5; D could derive from TRBD1 or TRBD2 (5 bases each). The CDR3 is made up of 14 amino acids. The germline V and J ends were trimmed by 4 bases and 2 bases, with 11 bases remaining between them. Germline assignment: CDR1 MNHEY and CDR2 SVGEGT. As DNA, the CDR3 is TGTGCCAGCAGTTTTGTGGGGGATCAAGAGACCCAGTACTTC. Translated, it gives CASSFVGDQETQYF.

The gene calls are TRBV7-2 and TRBJ2-1; 13 bases align to TRBD2. This CDR3 is 19 amino acids long. Looked up from germline, CDR1 is SGHTA and CDR2 is FQGNSA. With 5 bases clipped from V and 5 bases from J, the junction kept 15 bases outside the gene matches. CDR3 coding DNA: TGTGCCAGCAGCATCATCGGGACTAGCGGGACCAAAACTCACAATGAGCAGTTCTTC. This codes for CASSIIGTSGTKTHNEQFF. Full variable domain (remainder filled in from reference TRBV7-2 and TRBJ2-1): GAGVSQSPSNKVTEKGKDVELRCDPISGHTALYWYRQSLGQGLEFLIYFQGNSAPDKSGLPSDRFSAERTGGSVSTLTIQRTQQEDSAVYLCASSIIGTSGTKTHNEQFFGPGTRLTVL.

Points on this clonotype: The junction departs from germline at one end; a sequencing error may be responsible. This chain joins TRBV3-1 and TRBJ2-1; D is ambiguous. Germline CDR1 and CDR2: LGHDT and YNNKEL (reference sequence). The CDR3 contains 12 residues. The CDR3 reads CVSSKDYNEQFF. DNA of the CDR3: TGTGTCAGCAGCAAAGATTACAATGAGCAGTTCTTC.

There are a few counts of this clonotype. The chain couples TRBV18 to TRBJ2-5, with TRBD2 as a possible D gene (6 bases). Germline values: CDR1 KGHSH, CDR2 LQKENI. V lost 1 base to trimming and J lost 2 bases, with 14 bases between them. This CDR3 has 16 residues. The CDR3 spells CASSPQAGTAQETQYF. The CDR3 region has the DNA TGTGCCAGCTCACCACAGGCGGGAACAGCACAAGAGACCCAGTACTTC.

This clonotype was counted between two and nine times. The genes are TRBV6-2 or TRBV6-3 and TRBJ2-3; TRBD2 aligns across 14 bases. V lost 5 bases and J lost 7; bases outside the gene matches: 8. The CDR3 totals 16 residues. Germline V gene lookup returns CDR1 MNHEY and CDR2 SVGEGT. CDR3 sequence reads: CASSTGLAGARYTQYF. CDR3 nucleotide sequence: TGTGCCAGCAGTACGGGACTAGCGGGAGCCAGGTATACGCAGTATTTT.

This chain uses TRBV10-1 with TRBJ2-5; 8 bases agree with TRBD2. V lost 3 bases and J lost 1; bases outside the gene matches: 7. From germline, CDR1 is WNHNN and CDR2 SYGVQD (reference sequence). CDR3 size: 16 residues. The CDR3 DNA is TGCGCCAGCAGTGACCCGGGGGGGATCTCCCAAGAGACCCAGTACTTC. This sequence encodes CASSDPGGISQETQYF.

A word on this clonotype: One junction end disagrees with the germline gene, perhaps due to a read error. The gene calls are TRBV5-1 and TRBJ1-2; no clear D gene. The CDR3 runs 16 residues. In germline, CDR1 is SGHRS, CDR2 YFSETQ. The CDR3 loop is CTSSLAGVSRAYGYTF. The CDR3 nucleotides are TGCACCAGCAGCTTGGCCGGGGTTAGCAGAGCGTATGGCTACACCTTC.

The rearrangement links TRBV28 to TRBJ1-2; TRBD1 matches at 7 bases. Germline V gene lookup returns CDR1 MDHEN and CDR2 SYDVKM. Trimming at V came to 6 bases and at J to 7 bases, leaving 2 bases not matched to a gene. CDR3 length: 11 residues. CDR3: CASSNRGGYTF. In DNA, the CDR3 is TGTGCCAGCAGCAACAGGGGTGGCTACACCTTC.